This T cell receptor beta chain was documented in a study of OX40 agonist ivuxolimab in advanced cancers. The protocol was immunoSEQ multiplex PCR, while the TCRdb copy is restricted to in-frame clones and leaves out a portion. The table records about 110,000 clones, about 92% of them present only once. V was trimmed by 3 bases and J by 4 bases, leaving 18 bases between them. This CDR3 region has 17 residues. CDR1 is LNHDA, CDR2 SQIVND, per germline (reference sequence). V is TRBV19 and J is TRBJ1-4; D not certain. Sequences were derived from CD4+ or CD8+ T cells sorted from blood, sampled in a trial of the OX40 agonist ivuxolimab. The TCR originated in an adult with an advanced solid tumor such as melanoma, head and neck, liver or kidney cancer. As DNA, the CDR3 is TGTGCCAGTAGTATTGTTCAGCGGGCAGGAGATAATGAAAAACTGTTTTTT. It is translated as CASSIVQRAGDNEKLFF.